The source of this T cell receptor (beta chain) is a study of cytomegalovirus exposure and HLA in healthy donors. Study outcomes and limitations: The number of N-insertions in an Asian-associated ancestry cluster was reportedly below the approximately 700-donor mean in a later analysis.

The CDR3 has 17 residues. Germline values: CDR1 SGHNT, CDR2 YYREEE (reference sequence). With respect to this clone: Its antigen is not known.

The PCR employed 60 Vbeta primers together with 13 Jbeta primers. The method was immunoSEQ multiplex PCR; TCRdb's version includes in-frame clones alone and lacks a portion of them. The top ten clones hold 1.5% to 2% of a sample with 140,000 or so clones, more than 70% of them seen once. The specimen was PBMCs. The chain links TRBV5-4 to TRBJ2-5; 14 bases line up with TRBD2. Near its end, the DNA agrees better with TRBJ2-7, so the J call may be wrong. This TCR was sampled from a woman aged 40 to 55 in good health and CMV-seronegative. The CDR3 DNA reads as TGTGCCAGCAGTTCCGGGACTAGCGGGGGACTCTCCTACGAGCAGTACTTC. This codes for CASSSGTSGGLSYEQYF.